The clone carrying this T cell receptor (beta chain) has just one count. This sample is drawn from a study of blood T cell repertoires in COVID-19. The germline V gene encodes CDR1 MNHNY and CDR2 SVGAGI (reference sequence). J lost 3 bases, V lost 7 bases, and 9 bases had no gene match. There are 15 residues in the CDR3. TCRdb keeps only in-frame clones here, not all; method: immunoSEQ multiplex PCR. This table holds tens of thousands of clones, approximately 90% found once. The V and J genes are TRBV6-6 and TRBJ2-3; 8 nucleotides line up with TRBD2. Sample: peripheral blood. This sequence was found in a human donor in a cohort sampled during active COVID-19. The CDR3 here is CASTPGLARTDTQYF. The CDR3 coding sequence is TGTGCCAGCACCCCCGGACTAGCCCGAACAGATACGCAGTATTTT.